This entry lists 19 T cell receptor beta chains sequenced from one sample in a study of blood T cell repertoires in COVID-19 (dated by TCRdb to about 2020). Preparation of the library involved the immunoSEQ multiplex PCR assay. Entries here come from immuneACCESS through TCRdb and include only in-frame sequences with V and J called. Some clones fail to appear in such tables; in the studies checked, an unresolved V gene covers under half of the shortfall, and the cause of the remainder is unknown. For this sample there are roughly 360,000 clones; 88% appear just once. The ten largest clones take up approximately 0.96% of the sample. The material sequenced was PBMCs or T cells enriched from blood (not recorded which). All receptors come from a woman aged 25 to 45 with acute COVID-19.

The chain uses TRBV4-1 and TRBJ1-5, with a tentative D call TRBD1 (6 bases). In germline, CDR1 is MGHRA, CDR2 YSYEKL. The CDR3 covers 20 residues. Trimming removed 1 base at V and 0 bases at J, with 22 bases between. The CDR3 nucleotides are TGCGCCAGCAGCCAAGGAAGCCACGAGGGGGTCCTGTATAGCAATCAGCCCCAGCATTTT. It specifies CASSQGSHEGVLYSNQPQHF.

This chain uses TRBV7-9 with TRBJ1-3; D might be TRBD1 (5 bases). This CDR3 spans 17 amino acids. V shed 5 bases and J shed 2 bases, with 19 bases lying between them. The germline gives CDR1 SEHNR, CDR2 FQNEAQ (reference sequence). CDR3 sequence: CASSPRGVRETGNTIYF. As DNA, the CDR3 is TGTGCCAGCAGCCCCCGAGGTGTCAGGGAAACTGGAAACACCATATATTTT.

The rearrangement uses TRBV7-9 and TRBJ1-6; 8 bases are shared with TRBD1. The ends lost 3 bases at V and 9 bases at J; junction bases unmatched: 4. This CDR3 is built from 14 residues. Looked up from germline, CDR1 is SEHNR and CDR2 is FQNEAQ (reference sequence). The CDR3 DNA reads as TGTGCCAGCAGCTTGGGACAGGAGAGTTCACCCCTCCACTTT. Residues: CASSLGQESSPLHF.

The rearrangement uses TRBV12-2 and TRBJ1-3; the table's TRBD1 call for D was not verified on the DNA. TRBV12-2 is designated a pseudogene. The CDR3 has 17 amino acids. The CDR3 here is CASRLAVGHNPGNTIYF. The CDR3 DNA reads as TGTGCAAGTCGCTTAGCCGTGGGACATAATCCTGGAAACACCATATATTTT.

This clone was detected once. The CDR3, as DNA: TGTGCCAGCAGCTTAGCTGTCGCTAGCGGATACAATGAGCAGTTCTTC. Amino acid sequence: CASSLAVASGYNEQFF. V usage is TRBV7-2 and J usage is TRBJ2-1; 7 nucleotides agree with TRBD2. The CDR3 runs to 16 residues. Per germline, CDR1 SGHTA and CDR2 FQGNSA. Trimming cost V 0 bases and J 4 bases; bases outside gene matches: 6.

This chain links TRBV11-2 with TRBJ1-1; D might be TRBD1 (5 bases). The ends were cut back, 9 bases at V and 7 bases at J, with 12 bases in the middle. This CDR3 is built from 11 residues. Germline values: CDR1 SGHAT, CDR2 FQNNGV. CDR3: CASNAGGEAFF. CDR3 nucleotide sequence: TGTGCCAGTAACGCGGGGGGTGAAGCTTTCTTT. The full variable domain, in which reference TRBV11-2 and TRBJ1-1 provide the parts outside the CDR3, is EAGVAQSPRYKIIEKRQSVAFWCNPISGHATLYWYQQILGQGPKLLIQFQNNGVVDDSQLPKDRFSAERLKGVDSTLKIQPAKLEDSAVYLCASNAGGEAFFGQGTRLTVV.

The chain is built from TRBV7-9 and TRBJ1-3; 7 bases align to TRBD1. Germline trimming cut 3 bases from V and 6 bases from J; bases unmatched to any gene: 5. CDR3 size: 14 residues. CDR1 SEHNR and CDR2 FQNEAQ come from the germline V gene (reference sequence). The DNA for the CDR3 is TGTGCCAGCAGCTTTAGCAGGGGGGAAAACACCATATATTTT. Protein: CASSFSRGENTIYF.

The genes are TRBV3-1 (or the pseudogene TRBV3-2) and TRBJ2-2, with 9 positions matching TRBD2. V was clipped by 4 bases and J by 2 bases; unmatched bases: 14. CDR1 and CDR2 (germline): LGHDT, YNNKEL (reference sequence). The CDR3 has 19 amino acids. The CDR3 sequence is CASSRRLALAGSNTGELFF. Written as DNA, the CDR3 is TGTGCCAGCAGCCGCCGTCTTGCGCTAGCGGGGAGCAACACCGGGGAGCTGTTTTTT.

V gene TRBV10-3 combines with J gene TRBJ2-7; D is perhaps TRBD1 (6 bases). Trimming stripped 2 bases from V and 3 bases from J, with 17 bases between. This CDR3 has 16 residues. Looked up from germline, CDR1 is ENHRY and CDR2 is SYGVKD. In DNA form, the CDR3 reads TGTGCCATCAGTGAGAGGCCCCCAGGGGACGGCTACGAGCAGTACTTC. The encoded protein is CAISERPPGDGYEQYF.

The chain uses TRBV28 and TRBJ1-6; 7 positions match TRBD1. Germline CDR1 reads MDHEN; CDR2 reads SYDVKM. The J segment lost 9 bases and the V segment lost 2 bases, leaving 4 bases of the junction unmatched. The CDR3 contains 14 residues. The CDR3 loop reads CASSLTGAGSPLHF. CDR3 coding DNA: TGTGCCAGCAGTTTAACAGGGGCGGGTTCACCCCTCCACTTT.

The rearrangement links TRBV29-1 to TRBJ2-5; D is possibly TRBD1 (5 bases). Per germline, CDR1 SQVTM and CDR2 ANQGSEA. Between the trimmed V and J ends, which lost 7 bases and 5 bases, there was a span of 14 bases. CDR3 size: 12 residues. The CDR3 sequence: CSAIDSLETQYF. The CDR3 coding sequence is TGCAGCGCGATTGACAGCCTCGAGACCCAGTACTTC. Drawing the rest from reference TRBV29-1 and TRBJ2-5, the complete variable domain is SAVISQKPSRDICQRGTSLTIQCQVDSQVTMMFWYRQQPGQSLTLIATANQGSEATYESGFVIDKFPISRPNLTFSTLTVSNMSPEDSSIYLCSAIDSLETQYFGPGTRLLVL.

V gene TRBV5-5 combines with J gene TRBJ1-2; perhaps TRBD1 as D (5 bases). CDR3 length: 14 amino acids. The germline gives CDR1 SGHKS, CDR2 YYEKEE (reference sequence). The V gene lost 0 bases and the J gene lost 8 bases, with 14 bases spanning the gap. CDR3 sequence reads: CASSLVGPYQGYTF. The DNA of the CDR3 is TGTGCCAGCAGCTTGGTGGGGCCCTATCAAGGCTACACCTTC. Using reference TRBV5-5 and TRBJ1-2 for the parts outside the CDR3, the full variable domain is DAGVTQSPTHLIKTRGQQVTLRCSPISGHKSVSWYQQVLGQGPQFIFQYYEKEERGRGNFPDRFSARQFPNYSSELNVNALLLGDSALYLCASSLVGPYQGYTFGSGTRLTVV.

The rearrangement uses TRBV12-3 or TRBV12-4 and TRBJ2-7; 11 nucleotides align to TRBD1. The CDR3 is made up of 12 amino acids. The V and J ends lost 6 bases and 5 bases, in that order; junction bases with no gene match: 0. The DNA of the CDR3 is TGTGCCAGCAGGGGACAGGGGGACGAGCAGTACTTC. Translating it yields CASRGQGDEQYF.

V is TRBV2 and J is TRBJ1-6; possibly TRBD1 for D (5 bases). The germline V gene encodes CDR1 SNHLY and CDR2 FYNNEI. The length of the CDR3 is 11 residues. V lost 4 bases and J 13 bases, leaving 8 bases between the germline ends. The CDR3 nucleotides read TGTGCCAGCAGTGCGAAGGGGCCCCTCCACTTT. Protein product: CASSAKGPLHF.

The chain combines TRBV29-1 with TRBJ1-1; D uncertain. The CDR3 extends over 12 amino acids. Germline V gene data show CDR1 as SQVTM and CDR2 as ANQGSEA. The V and J ends lost 5 bases and 4 bases respectively, with 11 bases between them. The chain's CDR3 is CSVYGSGTEAFF. DNA of the CDR3: TGCAGCGTTTACGGTTCGGGCACTGAAGCTTTCTTT.

This chain links TRBV6-5 with TRBJ1-3; D is unclear. Germline lookup yields CDR1 MNHEY and CDR2 SVGAGI. The CDR3 runs 12 residues. The V and J ends lost 4 bases and 4 bases respectively, with 5 bases between them. The CDR3 DNA reads TGTGCCAGCAGTTCCCAGGGAAACACCATATATTTT. This sequence encodes CASSSQGNTIYF.

The chain combines TRBV6-5 with TRBJ2-2; 12 bases are a match to TRBD1. Germline assignment: CDR1 MNHEY and CDR2 SVGAGI. This CDR3 contains 15 residues. V shed 8 bases, J shed 4 bases, and the junction held 5 bases outside the gene matches. CDR3 nucleotides: TGTGCCAGCGGGTGGGGACAGGGGGCCACCGGGGAGCTGTTTTTT. Amino acids: CASGWGQGATGELFF.

The chain has TRBV4-3 and TRBJ1-2; D is perhaps TRBD1 (6 bases). The CDR3 spans 17 residues. Germline CDR1 and CDR2: LGHNA and YSLEER. The V and J ends lost 0 bases and 8 bases respectively, with 22 bases between them. The CDR3 region is CASSQESYQGRLGGYTF. In DNA, the CDR3 is TGCGCCAGCAGCCAAGAGTCGTACCAGGGGCGCTTAGGGGGCTACACCTTC.

The chain links TRBV7-3 to TRBJ2-5; D is perhaps TRBD2 (6 bases). Germline-derived CDR1 and CDR2 are SGHTA and FQGTGA. This CDR3 has 13 residues. V was cut by 2 bases and J by 9 bases, with 13 bases left in between. The CDR3 DNA reads as TGTGCCAGCAGCTTAGGCTTGGAGGGGCCCCAGTACTTC. Protein sequence: CASSLGLEGPQYF.